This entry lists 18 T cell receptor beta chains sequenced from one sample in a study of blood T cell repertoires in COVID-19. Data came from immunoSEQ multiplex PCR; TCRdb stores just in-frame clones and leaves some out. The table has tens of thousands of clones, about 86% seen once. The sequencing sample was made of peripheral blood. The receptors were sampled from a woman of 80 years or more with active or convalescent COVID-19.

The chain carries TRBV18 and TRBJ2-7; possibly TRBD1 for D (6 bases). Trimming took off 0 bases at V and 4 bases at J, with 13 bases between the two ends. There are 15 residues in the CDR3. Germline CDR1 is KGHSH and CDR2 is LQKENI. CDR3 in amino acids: CASSPPGRGSYEQYF. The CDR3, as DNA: TGTGCCAGCTCACCACCGGGCAGGGGTAGTTACGAGCAGTACTTC.

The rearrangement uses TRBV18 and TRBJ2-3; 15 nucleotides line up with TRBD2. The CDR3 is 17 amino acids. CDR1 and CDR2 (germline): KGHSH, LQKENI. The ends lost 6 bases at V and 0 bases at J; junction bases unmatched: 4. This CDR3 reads CASSRGLAGGSTDTQYF. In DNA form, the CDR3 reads TGTGCCAGCTCCCGTGGACTAGCGGGGGGGAGCACAGATACGCAGTATTTT.

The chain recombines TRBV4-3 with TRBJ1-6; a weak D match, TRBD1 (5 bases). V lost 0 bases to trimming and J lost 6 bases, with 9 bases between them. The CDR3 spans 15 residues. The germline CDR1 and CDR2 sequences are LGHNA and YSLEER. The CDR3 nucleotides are TGCGCCAGCAGCCAAGAACGACAGCCTAATTCACCCCTCCACTTT. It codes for CASSQERQPNSPLHF.

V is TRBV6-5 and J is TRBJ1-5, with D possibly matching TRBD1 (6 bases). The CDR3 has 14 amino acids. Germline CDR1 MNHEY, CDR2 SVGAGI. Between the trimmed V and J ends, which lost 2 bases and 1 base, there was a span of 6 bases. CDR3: CASSYQGSNQPQHF. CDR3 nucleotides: TGTGCCAGCAGTTACCAGGGGAGCAATCAGCCCCAGCATTTT.

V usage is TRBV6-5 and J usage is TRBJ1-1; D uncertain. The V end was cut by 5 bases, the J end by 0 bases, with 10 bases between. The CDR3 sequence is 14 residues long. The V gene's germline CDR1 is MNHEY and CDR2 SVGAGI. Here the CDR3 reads CASSTFRVNTEAFF. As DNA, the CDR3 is TGTGCCAGCAGTACCTTCCGCGTGAACACTGAAGCTTTCTTT.

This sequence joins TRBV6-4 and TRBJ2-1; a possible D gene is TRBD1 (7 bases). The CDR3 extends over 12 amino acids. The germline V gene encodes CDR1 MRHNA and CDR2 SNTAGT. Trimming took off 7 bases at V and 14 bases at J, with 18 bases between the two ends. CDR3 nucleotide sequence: TGTGCCAGCATACCCGGAGGGGGCGCAGAGTTCTTC. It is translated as CASIPGGGAEFF.

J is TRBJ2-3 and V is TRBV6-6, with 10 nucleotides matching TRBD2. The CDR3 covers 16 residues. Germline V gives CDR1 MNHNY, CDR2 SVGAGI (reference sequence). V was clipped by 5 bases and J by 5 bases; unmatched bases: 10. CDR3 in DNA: TGTGCCAGCAGTACGTCAAGCGGGGGGGGAAAAGATACGCAGTATTTT. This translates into CASSTSSGGGKDTQYF.

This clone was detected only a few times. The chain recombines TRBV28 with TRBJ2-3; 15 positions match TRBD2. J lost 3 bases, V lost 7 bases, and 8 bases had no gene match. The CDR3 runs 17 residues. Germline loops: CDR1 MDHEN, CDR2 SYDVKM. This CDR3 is CASIQAGLAGGTDTQYF. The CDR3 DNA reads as TGTGCCAGCATTCAAGCGGGACTAGCGGGGGGAACAGATACGCAGTATTTT.

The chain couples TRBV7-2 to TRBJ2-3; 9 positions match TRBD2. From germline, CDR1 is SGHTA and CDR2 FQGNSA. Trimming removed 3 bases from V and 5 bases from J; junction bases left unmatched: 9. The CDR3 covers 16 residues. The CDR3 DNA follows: TGTGCCAGCAGCTTTCTTTTAGCGGGGGTGAAAGATACGCAGTATTTT. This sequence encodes CASSFLLAGVKDTQYF.

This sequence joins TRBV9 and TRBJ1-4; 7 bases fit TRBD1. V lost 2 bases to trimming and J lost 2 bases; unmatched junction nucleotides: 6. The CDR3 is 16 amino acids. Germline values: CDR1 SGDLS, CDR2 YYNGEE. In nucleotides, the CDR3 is TGTGCCAGCAGCGTCCGACAGGGCGGGACTAATGAAAAACTGTTTTTT. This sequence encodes CASSVRQGGTNEKLFF.

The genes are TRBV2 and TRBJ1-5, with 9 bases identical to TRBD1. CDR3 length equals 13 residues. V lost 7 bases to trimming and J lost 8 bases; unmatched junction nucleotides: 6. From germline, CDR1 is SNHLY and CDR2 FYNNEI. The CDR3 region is CASTWTGVKPQHF. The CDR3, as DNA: TGTGCCAGCACATGGACAGGGGTTAAGCCCCAGCATTTT.

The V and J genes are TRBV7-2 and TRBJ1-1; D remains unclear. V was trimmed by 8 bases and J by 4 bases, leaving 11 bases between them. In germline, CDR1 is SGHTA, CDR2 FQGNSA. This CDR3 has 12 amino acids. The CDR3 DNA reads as TGTGCCAGCTTTGGAGAGGGCACTGAAGCTTTCTTT. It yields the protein CASFGEGTEAFF.

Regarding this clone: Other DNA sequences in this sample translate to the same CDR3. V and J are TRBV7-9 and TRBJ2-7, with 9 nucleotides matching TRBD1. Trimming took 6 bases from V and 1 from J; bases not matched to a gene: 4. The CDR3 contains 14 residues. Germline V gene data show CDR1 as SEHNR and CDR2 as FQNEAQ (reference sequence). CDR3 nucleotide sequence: TGTGCCAGCAGTTCCGGGACAGGGTCCTACGAGCAGTACTTC. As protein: CASSSGTGSYEQYF.

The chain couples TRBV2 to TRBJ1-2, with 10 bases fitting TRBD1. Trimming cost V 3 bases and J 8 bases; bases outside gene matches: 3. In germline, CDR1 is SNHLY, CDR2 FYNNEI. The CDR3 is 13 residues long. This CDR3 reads CASSDQTGGGYTF. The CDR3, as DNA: TGTGCCAGCAGTGACCAGACAGGGGGCGGCTACACCTTC.

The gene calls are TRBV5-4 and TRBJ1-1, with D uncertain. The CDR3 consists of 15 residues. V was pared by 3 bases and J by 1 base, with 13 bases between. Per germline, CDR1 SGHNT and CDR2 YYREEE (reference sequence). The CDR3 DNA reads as TGTGCCAGCAGCTCAACCGGCCCAGGGAACACTGAAGCTTTCTTT. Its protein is CASSSTGPGNTEAFF.

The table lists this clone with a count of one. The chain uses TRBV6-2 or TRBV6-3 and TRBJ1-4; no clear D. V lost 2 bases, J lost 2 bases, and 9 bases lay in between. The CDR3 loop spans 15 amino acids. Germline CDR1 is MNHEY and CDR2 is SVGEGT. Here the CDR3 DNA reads TGTGCCAGCAGTTACCCCGGTTCGACTAATGAAAAACTGTTTTTT. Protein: CASSYPGSTNEKLFF.

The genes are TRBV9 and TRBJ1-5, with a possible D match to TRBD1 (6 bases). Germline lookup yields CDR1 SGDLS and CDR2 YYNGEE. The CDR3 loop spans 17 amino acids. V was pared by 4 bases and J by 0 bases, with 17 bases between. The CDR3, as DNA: TGTGCCAGCAGCAAGACAGGAGAGTCATATAGCAATCAGCCCCAGCATTTT. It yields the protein CASSKTGESYSNQPQHF.

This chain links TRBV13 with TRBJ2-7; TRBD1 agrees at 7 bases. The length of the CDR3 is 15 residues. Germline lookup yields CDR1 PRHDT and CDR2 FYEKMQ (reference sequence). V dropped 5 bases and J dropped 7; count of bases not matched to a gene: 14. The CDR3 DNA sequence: TGTGCCAGCAGCCCGACAGGGACGGGGTTTAGGGAGCAGTACTTC. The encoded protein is CASSPTGTGFREQYF.